Sequencing of this T cell receptor beta chain was carried out in a study of blood T cell repertoires in COVID-19. Turning to the study itself: Researchers got acute and convalescent COVID-19 samples from the United States, Italy and Spain.

Clones were read by immunoSEQ multiplex PCR, and TCRdb kept only the in-frame ones, dropping some. This table has under 200,000 clones, 85% to 90% appearing once. This CDR3 contains 17 residues. Germline V gene lookup returns CDR1 MGHRA and CDR2 YSYEKL. Trimming cost V 0 bases and J 4 bases; bases outside gene matches: 8. This chain links TRBV4-1 with TRBJ2-1; the match to TRBD1 covers 8 bases. Sequencing was carried out using peripheral blood. The TCR comes from a man in his fifties with active or convalescent COVID-19. CDR3 amino acids: CASSQDIIGTGYNEQFF. The CDR3 nucleotides are TGCGCCAGCAGCCAAGATATCATCGGGACAGGTTACAATGAGCAGTTCTTC.